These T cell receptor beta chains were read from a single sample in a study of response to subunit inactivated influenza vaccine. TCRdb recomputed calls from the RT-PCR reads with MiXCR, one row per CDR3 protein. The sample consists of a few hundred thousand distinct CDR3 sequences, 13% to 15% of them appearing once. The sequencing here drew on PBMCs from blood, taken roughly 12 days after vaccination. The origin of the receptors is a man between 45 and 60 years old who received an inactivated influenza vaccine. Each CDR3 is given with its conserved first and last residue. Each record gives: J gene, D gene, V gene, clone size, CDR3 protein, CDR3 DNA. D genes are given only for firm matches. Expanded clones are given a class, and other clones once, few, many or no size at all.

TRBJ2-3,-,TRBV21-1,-,CASSKDLTTADTQYF,TGTGCCAGCAGCAAAGATCTAACGACAGCCGATACGCAGTATTTT
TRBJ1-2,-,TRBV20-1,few,CSAKDNYGYTF,TGCAGTGCCAAGGACAACTATGGCTACACCTTC
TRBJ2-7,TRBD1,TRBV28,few,CASNPQGASSTYEQYF,TGTGCCAGCAACCCTCAGGGGGCCTCTTCAACCTACGAGCAGTACTTC
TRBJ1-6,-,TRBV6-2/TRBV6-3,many,CASSYSGGTSPLHF,TGTGCCAGCAGTTACTCTGGGGGCACGTCCCCCCTCCACTTT
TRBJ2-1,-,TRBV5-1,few,CASSPGYWDEQFF,TGCGCCAGCAGCCCGGGCTACTGGGATGAGCAGTTCTTC
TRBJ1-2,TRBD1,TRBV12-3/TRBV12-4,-,CASSPGGLNYGYTF,TGTGCCAGCAGCCCAGGGGGCTTGAACTATGGCTACACCTTC
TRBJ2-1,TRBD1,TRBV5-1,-,CASSARTGGSREQFF,TGCGCCAGCAGCGCGAGGACAGGGGGCTCGCGTGAGCAGTTCTTC
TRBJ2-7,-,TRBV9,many,CASSATLQGYEQYF,TGTGCCAGCAGCGCCACATTACAGGGATACGAGCAGTACTTC
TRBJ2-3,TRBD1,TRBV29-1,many,CSVDRTGATDTQYF,TGCAGCGTTGACCGGACAGGGGCCACAGATACGCAGTATTTT
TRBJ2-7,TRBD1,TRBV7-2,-,CASKATGGSYEQYF,TGTGCCAGCAAGGCGACAGGGGGCTCCTACGAGCAGTACTTC
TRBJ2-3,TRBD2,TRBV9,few,CASSVLAGPRTDTQYF,TGTGCCAGCAGCGTACTAGCGGGACCCCGCACAGATACGCAGTATTTT
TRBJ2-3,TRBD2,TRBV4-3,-,CASSQAPLASFTDTQYF,TGCGCCAGCAGCCAGGCCCCACTAGCGAGTTTCACAGATACGCAGTATTTT
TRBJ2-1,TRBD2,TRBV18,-,CASSPKAGPLAGNEQFF,TGTGCCAGCTCACCAAAAGCGGGACCCCTCGCTGGCAATGAGCAGTTCTTC
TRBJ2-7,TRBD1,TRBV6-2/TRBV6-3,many,CASNDRDRGLYEQYF,TGTGCCAGCAACGATCGGGACAGGGGGCTCTACGAGCAGTACTTC
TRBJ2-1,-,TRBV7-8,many,CASSPHRESVEQFF,TGTGCCAGCAGCCCGCATAGGGAGTCGGTAGAGCAGTTCTTC
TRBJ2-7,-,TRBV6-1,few,CASSPVLSRNEQYF,TGTGCCAGCAGCCCGGTTCTCTCCAGAAACGAGCAGTACTTC
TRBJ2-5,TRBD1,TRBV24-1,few,CATSDLPGQGAETQYF,TGTGCCACCAGTGATTTGCCGGGACAGGGGGCAGAGACCCAGTACTTC
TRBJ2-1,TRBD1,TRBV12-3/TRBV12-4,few,CASSTDRGTPNEQFF,TGTGCCAGCAGCACGGACAGGGGGACACCCAATGAGCAGTTCTTC
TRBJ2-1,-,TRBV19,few,CARGECPGKLHHNEQFF,TGTGCCAGAGGAGAATGCCCGGGAAAACTTCATCACAATGAGCAGTTCTTC
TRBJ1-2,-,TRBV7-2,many,CASSVDTDYGYTF,TGTGCCAGCAGCGTCGATACAGACTATGGCTACACCTTC
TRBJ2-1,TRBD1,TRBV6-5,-,CASSYSKYRGMRSYNEQFF,TGTGCCAGCAGTTACTCCAAGTACAGGGGGATGCGATCCTACAATGAGCAGTTCTTC
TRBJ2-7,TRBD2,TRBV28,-,CASSPTLAGHSYEQYF,TGTGCCAGCAGTCCCACCCTAGCGGGACACTCCTACGAGCAGTACTTC
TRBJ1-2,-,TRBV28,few,CASSLVSPYGYTF,TGTGCCAGCAGTTTAGTATCACCCTATGGCTACACCTTC
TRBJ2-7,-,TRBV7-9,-,CASSTILLQRNEQYF,TGTGCCAGCAGCACGATACTTCTCCAAAGAAACGAGCAGTACTTC
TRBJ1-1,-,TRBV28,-,CASTNRVNTEAFF,TGTGCCAGCACCAACAGAGTGAACACTGAAGCTTTCTTT
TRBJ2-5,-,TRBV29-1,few,CSVVGGLETQYF,TGCAGCGTTGTTGGTGGGTTGGAGACCCAGTACTTC